This entry features one T cell receptor beta chain sequence. Antigen: not known. Authors' data handling: From ImmunoSEQ came sequences covering only the junction and carrying no quality scores, so filtering differed. Using immunoSEQ multiplex PCR, the repertoire was profiled, and TCRdb retains in-frame clones only, with some absent. From that table come the V and J calls and clone size; the DNA was used to work out D and trimming. The data hold some 350,000 clones, with around 74% observed a single time. In germline, CDR1 is MGHRA, CDR2 YSYEKL. V lost 0 bases and J 1 base, leaving 11 bases between the germline ends. This CDR3 is 16 amino acids long. The data originate from a study of shared clonotypes between healthy human individuals. About the research overall: Each donor's CD8 memory used one plate, CD8 naive two, each CD4 subset three.

Study outcomes and limitations: Clonotypes that were shared across a handful of donors made up 4.5% to 5% of naive CD4 clonotypes.

The chain couples TRBV4-1 to TRBJ2-3, with D tentatively TRBD2 (7 bases). The TCR originated in a man younger than 45 in good health. Material: memory CD4+ T cells sorted from blood. Subset here: CD45RA-negative fraction. The CDR3 is CASSQDAGARTDTQYF. CDR3 sequence (DNA): TGCGCCAGCAGCCAAGATGCGGGGGCCCGCACAGATACGCAGTATTTT.